A selection of T cell receptor beta chains follows, all from one sample in a study of cytomegalovirus exposure and HLA in healthy donors. Data came from immunoSEQ multiplex PCR; TCRdb stores just in-frame clones and leaves some out. The sample consists of some 190,000 clones, roughly four fifths of them appearing once. Material: PBMCs. The receptor set was obtained from a woman in her twenties or thirties in good health and CMV-seropositive. Both conserved end residues are part of each CDR3. The D gene is left open where the match is weak. Size is omitted from some rows. Given values are once, few, many or a class for expanded clones.

-	-	TRBJ2-1	TRBV5-1	TGTGCCAGCAGCCCTAGGGGGGAGGGCCGGAATGAGCAGTTCTTC	CASSPRGEGRNEQFF
-	TRBD1	TRBJ2-5	TRBV6-1	TGTGCCAGCAGTCCCCGCAGGGGGCATCGAGAGACCCAGTACTTC	CASSPRRGHRETQYF
-	-	TRBJ2-3	TRBV27	TGTGCCAGCAGTTTGGAGGGGGGGGTCACAGATACGCAGTATTTT	CASSLEGGVTDTQYF
-	-	TRBJ1-3	TRBV28	TGTGCCAGCAGTTTAGCAGGGTTAATCAGAAACACCATATATTTT	CASSLAGLIRNTIYF
-	-	TRBJ2-6	TRBV6-1	TGTGCCAGCAGTGAAAGGGGGTCCGGGGCCAACGTCCTGACTTTC	CASSERGSGANVLTF
-	-	TRBJ1-1	TRBV6-5	TGTGCCAGCACCACAGGGTTGCGGGAGAAGGCTTTCTTT	CASTTGLREKAFF
-	-	TRBJ2-7	TRBV6-1	TGTGCCAGCAGTGAAGAAAGGGGAACCTACGAGCAGTACTTC	CASSEERGTYEQYF
-	-	TRBJ1-1	TRBV5-1	TGCGCCAGCAGCTTGGACAGGAACGCTGAAGCTTTCTTT	CASSLDRNAEAFF
-	-	TRBJ1-2	TRBV28	TGTGCCAGCAGTTCCTCTGACAGCTTGCACACCTTC	CASSSSDSLHTF
-	-	TRBJ1-1	TRBV27	TGTGCCAGCAGCCTACAGACCCTGGGTGGAGAAGCTTTCTTT	CASSLQTLGGEAFF
-	-	TRBJ2-7	TRBV28	TGTGCCAGCATCCACGCCTCTAGCGTGTTGGGATACGAGCAGTACTTC	CASIHASSVLGYEQYF
-	TRBD2	TRBJ2-2	TRBV5-1	TGCGCCAGCAAAGGGCTAGCGGGAGGACACGGGGAGCTGTTTTTT	CASKGLAGGHGELFF
-	TRBD2	TRBJ2-1	TRBV6-6	TGTGCCAGCAGACCAACTAGCGGGAGGGCCGGGGATGAGCAGTTCTTC	CASRPTSGRAGDEQFF
-	-	TRBJ1-1	TRBV9	TGTGCCAGCAGCGTACAGGGTGAGAACACTGAAGCTTTCTTT	CASSVQGENTEAFF
-	-	TRBJ1-1	TRBV18	TGTGCCAGCTCACGGGGCAGGGATACTGAAGCTTTCTTT	CASSRGRDTEAFF
-	-	TRBJ1-1	TRBV7-9	TGTGCCAGCAGCTTAGATGGGGGGATCGCTGAAGCTTTCTTT	CASSLDGGIAEAFF
-	-	TRBJ2-7	TRBV9	TGTGCCAGCAGCGTAGCTCCCCTTGACGAGCAGTACTTC	CASSVAPLDEQYF
-	TRBD1	TRBJ1-5	TRBV27	TGTGCCAGCAGTTCAATCCAATCCGGGACAGGGCTAGATCAGCCCCAGCATTTT	CASSSIQSGTGLDQPQHF
-	-	TRBJ2-1	TRBV18	TGTGCCAGCTCAAAGTACAGGATCGAGAATGAGCAGTTCTTC	CASSKYRIENEQFF
few	TRBD2	TRBJ2-1	TRBV27	TGTGCCAGCAGTTTATCGCCTAGCGGGTCCGACCAGTTCTTC	CASSLSPSGSDQFF
-	-	TRBJ1-2	TRBV19	TGTGCCAGTAGTATAGATCGGGGAGGCGGAGGCTACACCTTC	CASSIDRGGGGYTF
-	TRBD2	TRBJ2-2	TRBV6-1	TGTGCCAGCAGTGAAGCGACTAGCGGGAGCTTAGGCACCGGGGAGCTGTTTTTT	CASSEATSGSLGTGELFF
-	-	TRBJ1-2	TRBV2	TGTGCCAGCACCCTACAGACCCCCGGTAGCGCCTTCGGCTACACCTTC	CASTLQTPGSAFGYTF
few	TRBD2	TRBJ2-1	TRBV4-1	TGCGCCAGCCGCACTATAACGGGAGGCTCCTACAATGAGCAGTTCTTC	CASRTITGGSYNEQFF
once	-	TRBJ2-1	TRBV27	TGTGCCAGCAATTCGGGGGTATTATACAATGAGCAGTTCTTC	CASNSGVLYNEQFF
few	TRBD2	TRBJ2-7	TRBV6-5	TGTGCCAGCAGTTACTCGCGAGGGAGCGGGAGCCACGAGCAGTACTTC	CASSYSRGSGSHEQYF
-	-	TRBJ1-1	TRBV7-9	TGTGCCAGCAGCTTCGGGGTTACTGAAGCTTTCTTT	CASSFGVTEAFF
-	TRBD1	TRBJ2-3	TRBV9	TGTGCCAGCAGCGTAGGAAGAGGGACAGGGTTTGCAGATACGCAGTATTTT	CASSVGRGTGFADTQYF
few	-	TRBJ2-7	TRBV6-6	TGTGCCAGCAGTTACGGGGGGACTTTCTACGAGCAGTACTTC	CASSYGGTFYEQYF
few	-	TRBJ1-2	TRBV19	TGTGCCAGTAGTGTCCAATCCGGGACTTACGACTCTGGCTACACCTTC	CASSVQSGTYDSGYTF
-	-	TRBJ1-1	TRBV11-2	TGTGCCAGCAGCTTATATGGGCGGGACGAAGCTTTCTTT	CASSLYGRDEAFF
-	TRBD1	TRBJ1-1	TRBV7-9	TGTGCCAGCAGTTACAGGGGGCCGGATGAAGCTTTCTTT	CASSYRGPDEAFF
few	-	TRBJ1-4	TRBV28	TGTGCCAGCAGTGCAGATTTGCTAGGGGATGAAAAACTGTTTTTT	CASSADLLGDEKLFF
once	TRBD2	TRBJ2-1	TRBV6-6	TGTGCCAGCAGTCCCATAGCGGGATTCCCCTACAATGAGCAGTTCTTC	CASSPIAGFPYNEQFF
few	-	TRBJ2-7	TRBV28	TGTGCCAGCAGGCCGACGGGAACCGGGACTCTGTACTTC	CASRPTGTGTLYF
-	TRBD1	TRBJ2-7	TRBV7-9	TGTGCCAGCAGCTTAGCGGGGGACAGCTCCTACGAGCAGTACTTC	CASSLAGDSSYEQYF
-	-	TRBJ1-5	TRBV19	TGTGCCAGTAGCAAGAGGGCGGAGACGGATCAGCCCCAGCATTTT	CASSKRAETDQPQHF
few	TRBD1	TRBJ1-1	TRBV2	TGTGCCAGCAGTGGGGACAGGAACACTGAAGCTTTCTTT	CASSGDRNTEAFF
-	-	TRBJ2-1	TRBV7-2	TGTGCCAGCAGCATGAGAGGCAATGAGCAGTTCTTC	CASSMRGNEQFF
-	-	TRBJ2-7	TRBV6-6	TGTGCCAGCAGTCTCTCCCGATTAGCAATCGAGCAGTACTTC	CASSLSRLAIEQYF
-	TRBD1	TRBJ1-4	TRBV18	TGTGCCAGCTCTTCCGGGACAGTTAATGAAAAACTGTTTTTT	CASSSGTVNEKLFF
-	-	TRBJ1-2	TRBV6-1	TGTGCCAGCAGTGAAGTGTCAGGAATTATGGGCTACACCTTC	CASSEVSGIMGYTF
-	-	TRBJ2-7	TRBV6-1	TGTGCCAGCAGTGAAGTGGCAGGGGATCTTGGCGAGCAGTACTTC	CASSEVAGDLGEQYF
-	TRBD1	TRBJ2-7	TRBV19	TGTGCCAGTAGCACTGGGACAGGGGGCGGTGAGCAGTACTTC	CASSTGTGGGEQYF